Listed below are T cell receptor beta chains from one sample, sequenced in a study of blood T cell repertoires in COVID-19. Repertoires were generated with immunoSEQ multiplex PCR, while TCRdb's copy carries only in-frame clones and drops some. Of fewer than 95,000 clones in the sample, around 87% were seen once. The specimen sequenced was peripheral blood. All receptors derive from a male donor with acute or convalescent COVID-19. CDR3s include the opening cysteine and the closing phenylalanine or tryptophan. A D gene is named only where the DNA matches it firmly. Clone sizes are given selectively: once, few, many, or a class where the clone is expanded.

TRBD1	NA	TRBJ1-3	TRBV7-2	CASSLLNRGTGNTIYF	TGTGCCAGCAGCCTACTGAACAGGGGAACTGGAAACACCATATATTTT
TRBD1	NA	TRBJ1-1	TRBV19	CASSSWWDRGMNTEAFF	TGTGCCAGTAGTTCTTGGTGGGACAGGGGTATGAACACTGAAGCTTTCTTT
NA	NA	TRBJ2-7	TRBV2	CASSFDRYYEQYF	TGTGCCAGCAGTTTCGACAGGTACTACGAGCAGTACTTC
NA	few	TRBJ1-6	TRBV29-1	CSVEDHSHNSPLHF	TGCAGCGTTGAAGATCACAGCCATAATTCACCCCTCCACTTT
NA	once	TRBJ1-6	TRBV14	CASSLGRGLNSPLHF	TGTGCCAGCAGCCTCGGAAGGGGCTTAAATTCACCCCTCCACTTT
NA	few	TRBJ1-4	TRBV25-1	CASGGRQNEKLFF	TGTGCCAGCGGAGGTCGGCAAAATGAAAAACTGTTTTTT
TRBD2	NA	TRBJ2-1	TRBV28	CASSLTLAGVYNEQFF	TGTGCCAGCAGTTTAACCCTAGCGGGGGTCTACAATGAGCAGTTCTTC
NA	NA	TRBJ2-3	TRBV9	CASSAGGLVGTQYF	TGTGCCAGCAGCGCAGGGGGACTAGTAGGCACGCAGTATTTT
NA	NA	TRBJ1-1	TRBV2	CASSAIIGVTEAFF	TGTGCCAGCAGTGCGATAATAGGGGTCACTGAAGCTTTCTTT
TRBD1	NA	TRBJ2-5	TRBV24-1	CATSDSRDSKGETQYF	TGTGCCACCAGTGACTCCCGGGACAGTAAGGGAGAGACCCAGTACTTC
NA	NA	TRBJ1-2	TRBV3-1/TRBV3-2	CASSQDPRGWYGYTF	TGTGCCAGCAGCCAAGACCCCCGGGGGTGGTATGGCTACACCTTC
NA	NA	TRBJ2-7	TRBV4-2	CASSLSTITYEQYF	TGTGCCAGCAGCCTATCGACAATCACCTACGAGCAGTACTTC
NA	NA	TRBJ2-5	TRBV11-2	CASSTGSQETQYF	TGTGCCAGCAGTACAGGGAGTCAAGAGACCCAGTACTTC
NA	NA	TRBJ1-1	TRBV19	CASKFGANTEAFF	TGTGCCAGTAAGTTTGGGGCCAACACTGAAGCTTTCTTT